One sample yielded the 17 T cell receptor beta chains listed below, sequenced in a study of T cell responses to AZD1222 COVID-19 vaccine. Clones were sequenced by immunoSEQ multiplex PCR, and TCRdb holds only the in-frame ones, with some missing. Of over 150,000 clones listed, around 90% are singletons. The specimen was peripheral blood, collected on day 0 of AZD1222 vaccination. All receptors derive from an adult in good health.

This sequence joins TRBV7-6 and TRBJ2-7; no clear D gene. This CDR3 contains 13 residues. From germline, CDR1 is SGHVS and CDR2 FNYEAQ. The V gene lost 5 bases and the J gene lost 3 bases, with 11 bases spanning the gap. For the CDR3, the DNA is TGTGCCAGCAGCGCCTCGACTGGCTACGAGCAGTACTTC. Its translation is CASSASTGYEQYF.

V gene TRBV19 combines with J gene TRBJ1-5; 8 nucleotides line up with TRBD1. Unmatched junction bases numbered 4, after V lost 5 bases and J lost 7 bases. This CDR3 is 13 amino acids long. CDR1 is LNHDA and CDR2 is SQIVND in the germline V gene (reference sequence). CDR3 nucleotide sequence: TGTGCCAGTAGTCGGACAGGGTGGCAGCCCCAGCATTTT. This encodes CASSRTGWQPQHF.

The CDR3: CASRTGQGVYQPQHF. The CDR3 nucleotides are TGTGCCAGTAGGACGGGACAGGGGGTTTATCAGCCCCAGCATTTT. This rearrangement joins TRBV19 to TRBJ1-5; 11 bases agree with TRBD1. The CDR3 is made up of 15 amino acids. Per germline, CDR1 LNHDA and CDR2 SQIVND (reference sequence). With V trimmed by 6 bases and J by 5 bases, 6 bases remained unmatched.

This chain uses TRBV27 with TRBJ1-1; possibly TRBD1 for D (5 bases). V lost 3 bases to trimming and J lost 1 base, with 15 bases between them. The V gene's germline CDR1 is MNHEY and CDR2 SMNVEV (reference sequence). This CDR3 comprises 16 residues. This CDR3 is CASSFTPARENTEAFF. The CDR3, as DNA: TGTGCCAGCAGTTTTACTCCGGCCAGGGAGAACACTGAAGCTTTCTTT.

J is TRBJ2-7 and V is TRBV6-5; D is ambiguous. CDR3 length: 14 amino acids. V was trimmed by 5 bases and J by 3 bases, leaving 14 bases between them. Germline loops: CDR1 MNHEY, CDR2 SVGAGI. The CDR3 nucleotides read TGTGCCAGCAGTCCACCTTTGGGCGGCTACGAGCAGTACTTC. It specifies CASSPPLGGYEQYF.

The chain carries TRBV30 and TRBJ2-7; D remains ambiguous. With 2 bases removed from V and 6 bases from J, the gap between germline ends came to 14 bases. Germline V CDR1 and CDR2: GTSNPN, SVGIG (reference sequence). The CDR3 loop spans 13 amino acids. CDR3 nucleotides: TGTGCCTGGAGTTGGGCAGGTGGAGTCGAGCAGTACTTC. Translated: CAWSWAGGVEQYF. The whole variable domain, remainder taken from reference TRBV30 and TRBJ2-7, is SQTIHQWPATLVQPVGSPLSLECTVEGTSNPNLYWYRQAAGRGLQLLFYSVGIGQISSEVPQNLSASRPQDRQFILSSKKLLLSDSGFYLCAWSWAGGVEQYFGPGTRLTVT.

J is TRBJ1-2 and V is TRBV28, with 9 bases identical to TRBD1. Germline V gene data show CDR1 as MDHEN and CDR2 as SYDVKM. V shed 2 bases and J 2 bases; nucleotides not matched to a gene: 3. This CDR3 has 15 amino acids. The CDR3 loop reads CASSLPTGGNYGYTF. CDR3 in DNA: TGTGCCAGCAGTTTACCGACAGGGGGAAACTATGGCTACACCTTC.

The chain employs TRBV6-4 and TRBJ2-2; D ambiguous. Germline-derived CDR1 and CDR2 are MRHNA and SNTAGT. Trimming cost V 0 bases and J 0 bases, with 20 bases left between them. The CDR3 length is 20 residues. The DNA of the CDR3 is TGTGCCAGCAGTGACTCTAATGTGTTGGGTGGGCGTACGAACACCGGGGAGCTGTTTTTT. Translating it yields CASSDSNVLGGRTNTGELFF.

This clone was counted a few times. The V gene is TRBV3-1 (or the pseudogene TRBV3-2), the J gene TRBJ2-2; a possible D gene is TRBD1 (6 bases). The germline CDR1 and CDR2 sequences are LGHDT and YNNKEL (reference sequence). The V end lost 6 bases, the J end lost 5 bases, and 10 bases lay between the germline ends. The CDR3 extends over 13 amino acids. The CDR3 bases are TGTGCCAGCAGTCCTACAGGGACCGGGGAGCTGTTTTTT. Its protein product is CASSPTGTGELFF.

V gene TRBV2 combines with J gene TRBJ2-5; the match to TRBD2 covers 12 bases. CDR3 length: 17 residues. Germline V gene sequence: CDR1 SNHLY, CDR2 FYNNEI. V was pared by 7 bases and J by 5 bases, with 14 bases of the junction left unmatched. This CDR3 reads CASKSGVPSGRVETQYF. The CDR3 DNA is TGTGCCAGCAAGTCAGGAGTGCCTAGCGGGAGGGTTGAGACCCAGTACTTC.

V usage is TRBV29-1 and J usage is TRBJ2-1, with 7 nucleotides matching TRBD2. The CDR3 sequence is 14 residues long. After removal of 4 bases from V and 6 bases from J, the junction contained 9 bases not matched to a gene. The germline CDR1 and CDR2 sequences are SQVTM and ANQGSEA. This CDR3 is CSVGLAQKPNEQFF. Here the CDR3 DNA reads TGCAGCGTTGGACTAGCTCAGAAACCCAATGAGCAGTTCTTC.

The chain uses TRBV28 and TRBJ2-5; 12 positions match TRBD2. Trimming took 7 bases from V and 5 from J; bases not matched to a gene: 11. The CDR3 runs 16 residues. Germline V CDR1 and CDR2: MDHEN, SYDVKM. CDR3: CASTPPGLAGRETQYF. For the CDR3, the DNA is TGTGCCAGCACCCCCCCCGGACTAGCGGGAAGGGAGACCCAGTACTTC.

J is TRBJ2-7 and V is TRBV28; 11 bases are shared with TRBD1. The germline CDR1 and CDR2 sequences are MDHEN and SYDVKM. The CDR3 totals 13 residues. V lost 6 bases, J lost 6 bases, and 4 bases stayed unmatched. The CDR3 DNA follows: TGTGCCAGCAGGGGGGACAGGGGGATCGAGCAGTACTTC. This gives the protein CASRGDRGIEQYF.

The chain has TRBV18 and TRBJ1-6; no clear D gene. There are 14 residues in the CDR3. The germline V gene has CDR1 KGHSH and CDR2 LQKENI. V was trimmed by 6 bases and J by 10 bases, leaving 16 bases between them. CDR3 DNA: TGTGCCAGCTCCAGCACCGCGGAGGGATCACCCCTCCACTTT. This codes for CASSSTAEGSPLHF.

The count of this clone is one. The chain carries TRBV3-1 (or the pseudogene TRBV3-2) and TRBJ2-3, with 10 bases aligning to TRBD2. V lost 3 bases and J lost 7; bases outside the gene matches: 7. Germline loops: CDR1 LGHDT, CDR2 YNNKEL (reference sequence). This CDR3 is built from 15 residues. The CDR3 protein is CASSQAGTSDHTQYF. As DNA, the CDR3 is TGTGCCAGCAGCCAGGCGGGGACTAGCGACCATACGCAGTATTTT.

The rearrangement joins TRBV4-1 to TRBJ2-7, with D tentatively TRBD2 (6 bases). This CDR3 is built from 15 residues. Germline assignment: CDR1 MGHRA and CDR2 YSYEKL. V was trimmed by 7 bases and J by 1 base, leaving 17 bases between them. The CDR3 region has the DNA TGCGCCAGCACCACCCGGGTGGGAGGTTCCTACGAGCAGTACTTC. Its translation is CASTTRVGGSYEQYF.

The chain recombines TRBV10-2 with TRBJ2-5, with D maybe TRBD2 (5 bases). Per the germline V gene, CDR1 is WSHSY and CDR2 is SAAADI. This CDR3 spans 15 amino acids. The V end lost 5 bases, the J end lost 7 bases, and 20 bases lay between the germline ends. The CDR3 spells CASSSPPGSGLTQYF. DNA for the CDR3: TGCGCCAGCAGTTCCCCACCGGGGAGTGGTCTGACCCAGTACTTC.